Below, 5 T cell receptor beta chains from the same sample are listed, as sequenced in a study of cytomegalovirus exposure and HLA in healthy donors. Primers for the PCR totalled 60 Vbeta and 13 Jbeta. Profiling relied on immunoSEQ multiplex PCR, and the TCRdb table lists in-frame clones only, not all of them. The repertoire has 95,000 to 150,000 clones, around two thirds of them found once; the top ten carry just over 8%. The sequenced sample was PBMCs. All receptors come from a woman aged 35 to 49 in good health and CMV-seropositive.

The gene calls are TRBV10-3 and TRBJ1-1; a possible D gene is TRBD1 (6 bases). Germline CDR1 ENHRY, CDR2 SYGVKD. CDR3 length: 14 residues. V was cut by 5 bases and J by 1 base, with 11 bases left in between. Written as DNA, the CDR3 is TGTGCCATCAGTTCAAAACAGGGGAACACTGAAGCTTTCTTT. Translation gives CAISSKQGNTEAFF.

This sequence joins TRBV10-2 and TRBJ2-2; D may be TRBD1 (5 bases). With 7 bases removed from V and 0 bases from J, the gap between germline ends came to 9 bases. The V gene's germline CDR1 is WSHSY and CDR2 SAAADI. The CDR3 is 14 residues long. CDR3 DNA sequence: TGCGCCAGCAAAAAGGACACGAACACCGGGGAGCTGTTTTTT. Its translation: CASKKDTNTGELFF.

V usage is TRBV6-5 and J usage is TRBJ1-2, with 9 bases fitting TRBD1. CDR1 MNHEY and CDR2 SVGAGI come from the germline V gene. V shed 2 bases and J 1 base; nucleotides not matched to a gene: 5. The CDR3 loop spans 16 amino acids. For the CDR3, the DNA is TGTGCCAGCAGTTACCTACAGGGGGCGGTTAACTATGGCTACACCTTC. It specifies CASSYLQGAVNYGYTF.

The chain employs TRBV7-8 and TRBJ1-2; 10 positions agree with TRBD1. CDR3 length: 17 residues. With V trimmed by 5 bases and J by 6 bases, 15 bases remained unmatched. In germline, CDR1 is SGHVS, CDR2 FQNEAQ. CDR3 sequence reads: CASSTGQGVFIVNGYTF. The CDR3 DNA follows: TGTGCCAGCAGCACCGGACAGGGGGTGTTTATTGTTAATGGCTACACCTTC.

The DNA for the CDR3 is TGTGCCAGCTCACCACCGGCAGGGGACAGTGTGTATTTT. This encodes CASSPPAGDSVYF. This chain joins TRBV18 and TRBJ2-3; 7 nucleotides agree with TRBD1. This CDR3 has 13 residues. Germline CDR1 reads KGHSH; CDR2 reads LQKENI. With 0 bases clipped from V and 14 bases from J, the junction kept 8 bases outside the gene matches.